The entry below gives a single T cell receptor (beta chain) sequence along with its context. This clonotype was counted many times. Its antigen is currently not known. The sample holds no much larger clone one base away, and base qualities are not on file. The CDR3 numbers 13 residues from cysteine through phenylalanine. Only the CDR3 portion is preserved as DNA: 39 bases, with reading frame beginning at the first base. V loses 2 bases of germline sequence and J loses 2 bases, and the interval between the two ends is 6 bases. Based on the germline V gene, the CDR1 and CDR2 sequences are MDHEN and SYDVKM. The data derive from a study of T cells in Graves' hyperthyroidism and ophthalmopathy (dated by TCRdb to the late 2010s). Looking at the study overall: Peripheral blood was collected at initial diagnosis, before any treatment. In addition, the study compared T-cell repertoires in thyroid tissue and in blood from six Graves' hyperthyroidism patients. The paper reports TCR Vbeta CDR3 sequencing of about 140 peripheral blood samples: 40 to 45 ophthalmopathy, about 75 hyperthyroidism and about 17 progressor patients. The 95 to 100 discovery patients were randomly divided into training and test sets at a 7:3 ratio. Once sampling was done, hyperthyroidism patients were given methimazole at a starting dose of 30 mg daily, whereas ophthalmopathy patients were given high-dose intravenous methylprednisolone. TCR V-J signatures able to tell the groups apart were searched for in a discovery cohort of approximately 95 patients, of whom roughly 42 had Graves' ophthalmopathy and around 56 had stable Graves' hyperthyroidism. Whether ophthalmopathy could be predicted prospectively was tested in an independent validation cohort made up of approximately 19 hyperthyroidism patients plus 17 patients who later progressed to ophthalmopathy. Findings and caveats that apply to the study as a whole: In validation, the model predicted progression to ophthalmopathy a median of roughly 6.1 months before onset, with approximately 68% sensitivity and about 72% specificity. Sample size was not statistically predetermined, and blinding of investigators to group allocation was not performed. Most expanded thyroid clonotypes (frequency above 0.001) were also found in blood, which suggests that blood repertoires may mirror thyroid immune responses. A 13 V-J signature model separated ophthalmopathy from stable hyperthyroidism, with 87.88% sensitivity and roughly 81% specificity in cross-validation and 80%/75% in testing.

Hyperthyroidism patients were aged 18 to 65 years and newly diagnosed, with disease duration of less than 2 months. Exclusion was applied to patients with uncontrolled infections, other autoimmune diseases, pregnancy or lactation. Diagnoses relied on clinical symptoms, serum thyroxine and TRAb, thyroid ultrasound and orbital computed tomography. Blood from progressor patients was drawn when they were first diagnosed with hyperthyroidism, before any ophthalmopathy symptoms appeared. PBMCs were isolated from 7.5 to 10 ml of fresh peripheral blood by Ficoll-Paque density gradient centrifugation. Progressor patients were defined as those initially diagnosed with Graves' hyperthyroidism in whom ophthalmopathy developed during follow-up. Total RNA was extracted using Trizol reagent, and RNA quality was assessed on an Agilent 2100 Bioanalyzer. TCR beta CDR3 regions were amplified from RNA transcripts. The TCR CDR3 was subjected to a first round of RT-PCR using the HTBI primer set and the Qiagen OneStep RT-PCR kit. Libraries were constructed in a second round of multiplex PCR, after which size selection and purification were carried out. Sequencing of the libraries was done on an Illumina HiSeq2000 using paired-end 100 bp reads. The published analysis was carried out like this. SOAPnuke was used to process the raw data, removing reads that contained adapters or uncalled bases, had a mean Phred below 15, or lacked an exact match to the constant primer or identifier. COPE v1.2.5 was used to merge the high-quality paired reads, and each unique nucleotide sequence was defined as a clonotype. MiTCR v1.1 was used to align clonotypes to the IMGT TRBV, TRBD and TRBJ reference segments. The analysis included only V-J combinations with a frequency above 0.0001, which together covered approximately 99% of the repertoires. The TCS score was defined as the ratio of F50 (clonal expansion) to E x V (chaos), calculated using BLOSUM62-based TCRdist between CDR3 peptides within each V-J. Welch's t-statistics and random forest reduced just over 500 V-J features to under 15, which were used in a naive Bayes classifier (R e1071). TCRdb ran its own pipeline on the public reads, namely fastp trimming at Q25 and MiXCR clone calling, and kept in-frame beta chains. Rows are unified per CDR3 protein, each entry keeping the most common DNA and genes. The V and J calls were determined by TCRdb, not by the authors. Here the sample has under 350,000 distinct CDR3 sequences; less than 15% occur a single time. In total, the top ten clones hold approximately 8.6% of the sample.

The rearrangement combines TRBV28 with TRBJ1-2; the D gene assignment is ambiguous. This clonotype was sampled from a woman in her 30s with Graves' hyperthyroidism that later progressed to Graves' ophthalmopathy. The sample consisted of blood. DNA sequence: TGTGCCAGCAGTTTAGAAGGCAACTATGGCTACACCTTC. This sequence encodes CASSLEGNYGYTF.